This T cell receptor (beta chain) was identified in a study of blood T cell repertoires in COVID-19. As for the study in general: From T cells, B-cell-depleted T cells, or PBMCs came the material, which was cDNA or gDNA.

CDR1 is ENHRY and CDR2 is SYGVKD in the germline V gene. Trimming shortened V by 9 bases and J by 0 bases, and 11 bases separated the two germline ends. The CDR3 has 13 amino acids. Original data processing: Estimated nucleated cell counts came from reference gene primer amplification. Produced via immunoSEQ multiplex PCR; TCRdb's table is partial and in-frame only. V and J calls and clone size are as listed in that table; D and trimming were resolved from the DNA. The sample holds a few hundred thousand clones, approximately 80% seen once. On this clone: The identical CDR3 is also encoded by other nucleotide sequences in the sample.

Sequencing used PBMCs or T cells enriched from blood (not recorded which). The source is a woman aged 40-49 years with acute COVID-19. The V call is TRBV10-3, the J call TRBJ1-2; a weak D match, TRBD1 (5 bases). CDR3 region: CAITTASNYGYTF. Written as DNA, the CDR3 is TGTGCCATAACGACAGCCTCTAACTATGGCTACACCTTC.